These 10 T cell receptor beta chains share one sample of origin, sequenced in a study of blood T cell repertoires in COVID-19. Repertoires were generated with immunoSEQ multiplex PCR, while TCRdb's copy carries only in-frame clones and drops some. Of about 120,000 clones listed, around 83% were seen once; the top ten hold roughly 5%. Specimen: peripheral blood. The receptors stem from a woman aged 60-70 years with COVID-19, enrolled during active disease.

This rearrangement joins TRBV28 to TRBJ1-5, with 10 bases fitting TRBD1. V dropped 3 bases and J dropped 5; count of bases not matched to a gene: 10. Germline V gene lookup returns CDR1 MDHEN and CDR2 SYDVKM. The CDR3 has 17 amino acids. This CDR3 is CASSFSAGQGGYQPQHF. The CDR3 nucleotides read TGTGCCAGCAGTTTCTCGGCTGGACAGGGGGGGTATCAGCCCCAGCATTTT.

This chain joins TRBV14 and TRBJ1-2; D may be TRBD1 (6 bases). The CDR3 loop spans 14 amino acids. Trimming cost V 3 bases and J 6 bases, with 14 bases left between them. Germline CDR1 is SGHDN and CDR2 is FVKESK. The chain's CDR3 is CASSQRQVGNGYTF. In DNA form, the CDR3 reads TGTGCCAGCAGCCAGAGACAGGTCGGGAATGGCTACACCTTC.

V usage is TRBV12-3 or TRBV12-4 and J usage is TRBJ2-5, with TRBD1 matching over 7 bases. V was clipped by 5 bases and J by 5 bases; unmatched bases: 5. The CDR3 is 13 amino acids. CDR3 nucleotide sequence: TGTGCCAGCAGTGAGGGGACAGTGGAGACCCAGTACTTC. Amino acid sequence: CASSEGTVETQYF.

The V and J genes are TRBV10-2 and TRBJ1-1, with 10 nucleotides matching TRBD1. The V gene end was trimmed by 6 bases and the J gene end by 9 bases; junction bases not matched to a gene: 1. CDR1 and CDR2 from the germline V gene are WSHSY and SAAADI. The length of the CDR3 is 11 residues. CDR3 residues: CASRDRGKAFF. CDR3 nucleotide sequence: TGCGCCAGCAGGGACAGGGGGAAAGCTTTCTTT.

J is TRBJ1-5 and V is TRBV24-1; the D is unclear. V was shortened by 9 bases and J by 1 base, with 6 bases between the two germline ends. Germline CDR1 is KGHDR and CDR2 is SFDVKD. The CDR3 extends over 12 amino acids. CDR3: CATGQSNQPQHF. The CDR3 DNA is TGTGCCACCGGCCAGAGCAATCAGCCCCAGCATTTT.

Turning to this clone: Different DNA sequences within this sample yield the same CDR3. The chain recombines TRBV9 with TRBJ2-7, with 8 bases that match TRBD1. With V trimmed by 3 bases and J by 7 bases, 3 bases remained unmatched. Germline loops: CDR1 SGDLS, CDR2 YYNGEE. The CDR3 is 12 residues long. Written as DNA, the CDR3 is TGTGCCAGCAGCGGGAGGGACAGGGAGCAGTACTTC. Amino acids: CASSGRDREQYF.

This chain connects TRBV7-3 to TRBJ2-2, with D perhaps TRBD1 (5 bases). Trimming stripped 7 bases from V and 8 bases from J, with 11 bases between. From germline, CDR1 is SGHTA and CDR2 FQGTGA. The CDR3 covers 12 residues. As DNA, the CDR3 is TGTGCCAGCAAAGGGGCTTCGGGGGAGCTGTTTTTT. Protein product: CASKGASGELFF.

This clone was detected only once. V gene TRBV29-1 combines with J gene TRBJ1-4, with unresolved D. The CDR3 is 11 amino acids. V lost 8 bases to trimming and J lost 16 bases, with 20 bases between them. CDR1 and CDR2 (germline): SQVTM, ANQGSEA. CDR3 sequence: CSPGGCGEEFF. CDR3 nucleotide sequence: TGCAGCCCCGGAGGATGCGGAGAGGAGTTTTTT. The full variable domain, with the rest looked up from reference TRBV29-1 and TRBJ1-4, is SAVISQKPSRDICQRGTSLTIQCQVDSQVTMMFWYRQQPGQSLTLIATANQGSEATYESGFVIDKFPISRPNLTFSTLTVSNMSPEDSSIYLCSPGGCGEEFFGSGTQLSVL.

The rearrangement uses TRBV6-5 and TRBJ1-2, with D perhaps matching TRBD1 (5 bases). Deletions cut 2 bases from V and 2 bases from J, with 9 bases between. Per germline, CDR1 MNHEY and CDR2 SVGAGI. This CDR3 region has 14 residues. The CDR3 sequence is CASSYGTPNYGYTF. CDR3 nucleotide sequence: TGTGCCAGCAGTTACGGGACTCCCAACTATGGCTACACCTTC.

This clone was seen a handful of times. This chain links TRBV6-1 with TRBJ1-2; D perhaps matches TRBD1 (5 bases). The germline CDR1 and CDR2 sequences are MNHNS and SASEGT. V was shortened by 3 bases and J by 1 base, with 6 bases between the two germline ends. The CDR3 length is 13 residues. This CDR3 is CASSETDNYGYTF. The DNA for the CDR3 is TGTGCCAGCAGTGAGACAGATAACTATGGCTACACCTTC.